This T cell receptor beta chain was found in a study of patients and donors after allogeneic stem cell transplantation. The CDR3 consists of 13 residues. Germline CDR1 SGHDT, CDR2 YYEEEE. Deletions cut 0 bases from V and 5 bases from J, with 8 bases between. TCRdb fed the RT-PCR reads into MiXCR, producing one record per CDR3 protein. The sample lists about 960,000 distinct CDR3 sequences, 18% seen once, with 5% to 6.5% in the top ten. This clonotype was seen a handful of times. The sample consisted of blood, either unsorted or a sorted T cell fraction (not recorded which). The chain has TRBV5-6 and TRBJ1-1; D is ambiguous. The receptor was isolated from a human donor who was either an allogeneic HSCT recipient or a stem cell or donor lymphocyte infusion donor (not recorded which). It is not recorded whose cells these are; they may come from a transplant donor. CDR3 nucleotide sequence: TGTGCCAGCAGCTTGGGTCCCAAGACTGAAGCTTTCTTT. Its translation: CASSLGPKTEAFF.